The 18 T cell receptor beta chains given below trace back to one sample, sequenced in a study of cytomegalovirus exposure and HLA in healthy donors. PCR amplification relied on 60 Vbeta primers (plus 13 Jbeta primers). Profiling relied on immunoSEQ multiplex PCR, and the TCRdb table lists in-frame clones only, not all of them. The table records 250,000 to 350,000 clones, 75% to 90% of them present only once. Sequenced sample: PBMCs. The receptors originated from a man aged 35 to 55 in good health and CMV-seropositive.

The genes are TRBV18 and TRBJ1-4; D is undetermined. The germline V gene encodes CDR1 KGHSH and CDR2 LQKENI. Trimming took 5 bases from V and 2 from J, leaving 9 bases between them. The CDR3 runs 14 residues. CDR3: CASSTSGTNEKLFF. The CDR3 nucleotides are TGTGCCAGCTCAACTTCCGGGACTAATGAAAAACTGTTTTTT. The full variable domain, with the rest looked up from reference TRBV18 and TRBJ1-4, is NAGVMQNPRHLVRRRGQEARLRCSPMKGHSHVYWYRQLPEEGLKFMVYLQKENIIDESGMPKERFSAEFPKEGPSILRIQQVVRGDSAAYFCASSTSGTNEKLFFGSGTQLSVL.

In the case of this clone: This specimen includes other DNA sequences encoding the same CDR3. J is TRBJ2-5 and V is TRBV6-6, with D unresolved. Germline CDR1 reads MNHNY; CDR2 reads SVGAGI (reference sequence). This CDR3 spans 12 amino acids. V dropped 0 bases and J dropped 4 bases, with 3 bases sitting between them. The CDR3 sequence is CASSYSRETQYF. For the CDR3, the DNA is TGTGCCAGCAGTTACTCTCGAGAGACCCAGTACTTC.

This chain joins TRBV29-1 and TRBJ2-7, with 7 bases matching TRBD1. Germline CDR1 SQVTM, CDR2 ANQGSEA. The V gene end was trimmed by 6 bases and the J gene end by 2 bases; junction bases not matched to a gene: 7. The CDR3 contains 13 residues. The CDR3 reads CSVPGQVTYEQYF. In DNA, the CDR3 is TGCAGCGTCCCCGGACAGGTTACCTACGAGCAGTACTTC.

This chain uses TRBV6-1 with TRBJ1-4; TRBD1 might be the D (5 bases). V shed 6 bases and J shed 0 bases, with 8 bases lying between them. CDR1 is MNHNS, CDR2 SASEGT, per germline. The CDR3 runs 14 residues. The DNA for the CDR3 is TGTGCCAGCAGGGACACAGCAACTAATGAAAAACTGTTTTTT. Translation gives CASRDTATNEKLFF.

The chain couples TRBV7-9 to TRBJ2-1, with a weak D call TRBD2 (5 bases). Trimming removed 2 bases at V and 0 bases at J, with 11 bases between. The CDR3 is made up of 16 amino acids. Germline V lookup: CDR1 SEHNR, CDR2 FQNEAQ (reference sequence). CDR3 sequence reads: CASSLPPSSSYNEQFF. The CDR3 DNA is TGTGCCAGCAGCTTACCCCCTAGCAGCTCCTACAATGAGCAGTTCTTC.

The chain has TRBV5-8 and TRBJ1-3; TRBD1 matches at 7 bases. The CDR3 is 14 residues long. Per germline, CDR1 SGHTS and CDR2 YDEGEE. Unmatched junction bases numbered 4, after V lost 4 bases and J lost 3 bases. The CDR3 coding sequence is TGTGCCAGCAGCCCCCGGGACAGTGGAAACACCATATATTTT. The encoded protein is CASSPRDSGNTIYF. Variable domain in full (rest from reference TRBV5-8 and TRBJ1-3): EAGVTQSPTHLIKTRGQQATLRCSPISGHTSVYWYQQALGLGLQFLLWYDEGEERNRGNFPPRFSGRQFPNYSSELNVNALELEDSALYLCASSPRDSGNTIYFGEGSWLTVV.

This rearrangement joins TRBV27 to TRBJ1-1, with 8 bases lining up with TRBD1. CDR3 size: 14 residues. J lost 4 bases, V lost 5 bases, and 6 bases had no gene match. CDR1 is MNHEY and CDR2 is SMNVEV in the germline V gene (reference sequence). CDR3 in DNA: TGTGCCAGCAGTCAAAGGGACAGGCGCACTGAAGCTTTCTTT. Protein sequence: CASSQRDRRTEAFF.

This chain connects TRBV15 to TRBJ2-5; D not certain. The CDR3 runs 15 residues. Per germline, CDR1 LNHNV and CDR2 YYDKDF (reference sequence). V dropped 0 bases and J dropped 5 bases, with 13 bases sitting between them. DNA of the CDR3: TGTGCCACCAGCAGAGAGGATAGCCTTCGGGAGACCCAGTACTTC. It specifies CATSREDSLRETQYF.

This chain connects TRBV28 to TRBJ2-1; D is possibly TRBD1 (5 bases). Germline CDR1 is MDHEN and CDR2 is SYDVKM. V dropped 6 bases and J dropped 6 bases, with 15 bases sitting between them. This CDR3 is 14 amino acids long. The CDR3 is CASSPDSLGNEQFF. In DNA form, the CDR3 reads TGTGCCAGCAGCCCCGACAGTCTGGGCAATGAGCAGTTCTTC.

The V call is TRBV29-1, the J call TRBJ1-2; no clear D. Germline values: CDR1 SQVTM, CDR2 ANQGSEA. The CDR3 runs 11 residues. V gave up 7 bases and J gave up 4 bases, with 10 bases separating them. DNA for the CDR3: TGCAGCGCAGACACGCTCTATGGCTACACCTTC. This gives the protein CSADTLYGYTF.

The genes are TRBV19 and TRBJ2-7; 10 bases are shared with TRBD1. Germline CDR1 reads LNHDA; CDR2 reads SQIVND (reference sequence). Trimming cost V 11 bases and J 4 bases; bases outside gene matches: 5. There are 12 residues in the CDR3. DNA for the CDR3: TGTGCCTCTCGGGACAGGGGTTACGAGCAGTACTTC. Translation gives CASRDRGYEQYF.

The chain combines TRBV11-1 with TRBJ1-3; tentatively, D is TRBD1 (6 bases). This CDR3 is built from 14 residues. Trimming stripped 5 bases from V and 1 base from J, with 9 bases between. CDR1 is SGHAT and CDR2 is FQDESV in the germline V gene (reference sequence). CDR3 loop: CASSATGSGNTIYF. CDR3 nucleotide sequence: TGTGCCAGCAGCGCTACAGGGTCTGGAAACACCATATATTTT.

The rearrangement uses TRBV29-1 and TRBJ2-7, with 13 bases identical to TRBD2. Germline values: CDR1 SQVTM, CDR2 ANQGSEA. Germline trimming cut 4 bases from V and 2 bases from J; bases unmatched to any gene: 5. This CDR3 region has 15 residues. Written as DNA, the CDR3 is TGCAGCGTTGTCGGGACTAGCGGGGCCCCCTACGAGCAGTACTTC. It yields the protein CSVVGTSGAPYEQYF.

This clone was observed once. The CDR3 DNA reads as TGTGCCAGCAGCCTTTCCCCTACTACGGGCTCCTACGAGCAGTACTTC. It encodes CASSLSPTTGSYEQYF. This chain links TRBV7-6 with TRBJ2-7; no clear D gene. CDR3 length: 16 amino acids. Germline values: CDR1 SGHVS, CDR2 FNYEAQ. The V and J ends lost 5 bases and 0 bases respectively, with 17 bases between them.

V gene TRBV7-9 combines with J gene TRBJ2-3; 7 bases align to TRBD2. Losses at the gene ends were 1 base for V and 3 bases for J; bases not matched to a gene: 4. Germline lookup yields CDR1 SEHNR and CDR2 FQNEAQ (reference sequence). This CDR3 comprises 15 residues. Here the CDR3 DNA reads TGTGCCAGCAGCTTAGTCGCGGGAGTTACAGATACGCAGTATTTT. Translated, it gives CASSLVAGVTDTQYF.

The chain is built from TRBV6-5 and TRBJ2-7; 9 positions match TRBD2. Germline assignment: CDR1 MNHEY and CDR2 SVGAGI. J gave up 6 bases and V 6 bases, and 9 bases lay outside the gene matches. The CDR3 consists of 14 residues. The CDR3 DNA reads TGTGCCAGCAGCCGCCCGGGCGGGAGGGCCGAGCAGTACTTC. Translating gives CASSRPGGRAEQYF.

The chain recombines TRBV2 with TRBJ2-6; D may be TRBD1 (6 bases). The CDR3 covers 14 residues. In germline, CDR1 is SNHLY, CDR2 FYNNEI. The germline V and J ends were trimmed by 6 bases and 1 base, with 7 bases remaining between them. In DNA form, the CDR3 reads TGTGCCAGCAGAGACAGGTCTGGGGCCAACGTCCTGACTTTC. Protein: CASRDRSGANVLTF.

This clone was recorded only once. V usage is TRBV7-8 and J usage is TRBJ2-3; 11 bases are shared with TRBD2. V dropped 5 bases and J dropped 3; count of bases not matched to a gene: 13. The CDR3 has 18 amino acids. The germline V gene encodes CDR1 SGHVS and CDR2 FQNEAQ. In DNA form, the CDR3 reads TGTGCCAGCAGCCCGAACTCAATGACTAGCGGGGATACAGATACGCAGTATTTT. Translated: CASSPNSMTSGDTDTQYF.